A single sample gave rise to the 9 T cell receptor beta chains below, sequenced in a study of blood T cell repertoires in COVID-19. Only in-frame clones appear in the TCRdb table, and some are missing; sequencing was by immunoSEQ multiplex PCR. The data contain roughly 79,000 clones, around 80% of them singletons. Sequenced: peripheral blood. The receptors originated from a man aged 60-69 years with active or convalescent COVID-19.

This chain links TRBV9 with TRBJ1-5; D perhaps matches TRBD1 (6 bases). Trimming took off 4 bases at V and 6 bases at J, with 11 bases between the two ends. The CDR3 totals 13 residues. CDR1 and CDR2 from the germline V gene are SGDLS and YYNGEE. CDR3 protein: CASSQAGAQPQHF. The CDR3 DNA reads as TGTGCCAGCAGCCAGGCGGGGGCTCAGCCCCAGCATTTT.

The chain recombines TRBV19 with TRBJ1-6, with a possible D match to TRBD1 (6 bases). The V gene's germline CDR1 is LNHDA and CDR2 SQIVND (reference sequence). Trimming took 7 bases from V and 1 from J, leaving 17 bases between them. This CDR3 has 17 residues. Written as DNA, the CDR3 is TGTGCCAGTACCCCCTTAGGGGGGGCGTCCTATAATTCACCCCTCCACTTT. Protein sequence: CASTPLGGASYNSPLHF.

This CDR3 is CASSYSRGGHTEAFF. CDR3 DNA sequence: TGTGCCAGCAGTTACTCCCGCGGGGGCCACACTGAAGCTTTCTTT. V usage is TRBV6-5 and J usage is TRBJ1-1; D might be TRBD1 (6 bases). Trimming removed 0 bases at V and 3 bases at J, with 11 bases between. The CDR3 is 15 amino acids. Germline CDR1 and CDR2: MNHEY and SVGAGI.

The chain is built from TRBV5-4 and TRBJ1-1; weak D call: TRBD1 (5 bases). Germline V CDR1 and CDR2: SGHNT, YYREEE (reference sequence). The CDR3 has 13 amino acids. V was clipped by 0 bases and J by 4 bases, with 7 bases between them. In nucleotides, the CDR3 is TGTGCCAGCAGCTTGGGGGGGGGCACTGAAGCTTTCTTT. It codes for CASSLGGGTEAFF.

At least ten counts were recorded for this clone. The chain links TRBV4-3 to TRBJ1-2; 9 bases are a match to TRBD1. CDR3 length: 16 amino acids. After removal of 0 bases from V and 1 base from J, the junction contained 3 bases not matched to a gene. CDR1 is LGHNA and CDR2 is YSLEER in the germline V gene. CDR3 protein: CASSQEGQGFNYGYTF. CDR3 nucleotides: TGCGCCAGCAGCCAAGAGGGACAGGGCTTTAACTATGGCTACACCTTC.

Only one count was recorded for this clone. The rearrangement uses TRBV27 and TRBJ2-5; D possibly corresponds to TRBD2 (6 bases). V was clipped by 7 bases and J by 5 bases, with 20 bases between them. The CDR3 runs 15 residues. Germline V CDR1 and CDR2: MNHEY, SMNVEV (reference sequence). Here the CDR3 reads CASMQAGVGLETQYF. The CDR3, as DNA: TGTGCCAGCATGCAAGCGGGTGTGGGTTTGGAGACCCAGTACTTC.

The gene calls are TRBV7-9 and TRBJ1-2; TRBD1 is a possible D gene (5 bases). V gave up 6 bases and J gave up 5 bases, with 16 bases separating them. Germline V CDR1 and CDR2: SEHNR, FQNEAQ (reference sequence). This CDR3 region has 14 residues. The CDR3 coding sequence is TGTGCCAGCAGATCTACGGCAGGGCGGTATGGCTACACCTTC. Protein: CASRSTAGRYGYTF. The full variable domain, with the rest looked up from reference TRBV7-9 and TRBJ1-2, is DTGVSQNPRHKITKRGQNVTFRCDPISEHNRLYWYRQTLGQGPEFLTYFQNEAQLEKSRLLSDRFSAERPKGSFSTLEIQRTEQGDSAMYLCASRSTAGRYGYTFGSGTRLTVV.

This rearrangement joins TRBV4-3 to TRBJ2-7; D might be TRBD1 (6 bases). The CDR3 sequence is 18 residues long. V lost 0 bases to trimming and J lost 2 bases, with 20 bases between them. Per germline, CDR1 LGHNA and CDR2 YSLEER. The CDR3 DNA reads as TGCGCCAGCAGCCAAGAAGGGGGACCGGGCCATAGGCCCTACGAGCAGTACTTC. This codes for CASSQEGGPGHRPYEQYF.

This clone was recorded a few times. This rearrangement joins TRBV6-6 to TRBJ1-2; 7 positions agree with TRBD1. After removal of 0 bases from V and 8 bases from J, the junction contained 6 bases not matched to a gene. The CDR3 covers 14 residues. Germline V gives CDR1 MNHNY, CDR2 SVGAGI (reference sequence). CDR3 DNA: TGTGCCAGCAGTTACTCGACTCAGACAGGGGGCTACACCTTC. Its protein is CASSYSTQTGGYTF.